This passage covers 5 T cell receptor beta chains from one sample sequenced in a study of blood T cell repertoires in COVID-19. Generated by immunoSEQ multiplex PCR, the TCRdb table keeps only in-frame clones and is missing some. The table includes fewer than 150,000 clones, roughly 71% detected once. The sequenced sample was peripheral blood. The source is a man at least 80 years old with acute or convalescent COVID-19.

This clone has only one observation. In nucleotides, the CDR3 is TGTGCCAGCAGCCGCCCACAGGGGGCCCGGGGCGGCTACACCTTC. Translation: CASSRPQGARGGYTF. The rearrangement joins TRBV5-6 to TRBJ1-2; TRBD1 matches at 9 bases. The CDR3 is 15 residues long. V shed 4 bases, J shed 8 bases, and the junction held 12 bases outside the gene matches. CDR1 is SGHDT and CDR2 is YYEEEE in the germline V gene. Filled out from reference TRBV5-6 and TRBJ1-2, the complete variable domain reads DAGVTQSPTHLIKTRGQQVTLRCSPKSGHDTVSWYQQALGQGPQFIFQYYEEEERQRGNFPDRFSGHQFPNYSSELNVNALLLGDSALYLCASSRPQGARGGYTFGSGTRLTVV.

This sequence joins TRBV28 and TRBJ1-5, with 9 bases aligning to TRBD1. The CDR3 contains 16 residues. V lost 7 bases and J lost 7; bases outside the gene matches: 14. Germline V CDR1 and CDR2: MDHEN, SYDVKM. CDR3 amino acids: CASTPSGQGDGQPQHF. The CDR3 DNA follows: TGTGCCAGCACTCCCTCGGGACAGGGAGACGGCCAGCCCCAGCATTTT.

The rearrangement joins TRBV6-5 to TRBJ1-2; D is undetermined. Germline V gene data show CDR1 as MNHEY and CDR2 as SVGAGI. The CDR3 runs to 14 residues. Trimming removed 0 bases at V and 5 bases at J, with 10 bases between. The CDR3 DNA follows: TGTGCCAGCAGTTACTCGGGGAGGGAATATGGCTACACCTTC. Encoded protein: CASSYSGREYGYTF.

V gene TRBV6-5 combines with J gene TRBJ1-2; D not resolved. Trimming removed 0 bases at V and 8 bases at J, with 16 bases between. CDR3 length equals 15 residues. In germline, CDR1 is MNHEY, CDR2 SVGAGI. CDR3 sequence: CASSYSESRLYGYTF. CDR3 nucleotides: TGTGCCAGCAGTTACTCCGAGAGCAGACTGTACGGCTACACCTTC.

The CDR3 nucleotides are TGCGCCAGCAGCTTGGTCGGGGGGGCCAACAATGAGCAGTTCTTC. Protein: CASSLVGGANNEQFF. The genes are TRBV5-1 and TRBJ2-1, with 8 positions matching TRBD2. The germline gives CDR1 SGHRS, CDR2 YFSETQ. V lost 0 bases and J lost 5; bases outside the gene matches: 4. The CDR3 has 15 amino acids.